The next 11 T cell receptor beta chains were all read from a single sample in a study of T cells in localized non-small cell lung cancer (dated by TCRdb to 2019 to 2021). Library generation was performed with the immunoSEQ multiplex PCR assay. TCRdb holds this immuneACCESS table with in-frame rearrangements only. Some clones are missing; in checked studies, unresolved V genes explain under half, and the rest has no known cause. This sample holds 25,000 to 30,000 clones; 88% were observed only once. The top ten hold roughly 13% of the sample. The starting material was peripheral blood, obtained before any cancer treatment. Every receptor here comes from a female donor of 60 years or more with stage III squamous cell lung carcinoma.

The CDR3 is CASSLRSPSYNEQFF. CDR3 DNA sequence: TGTGCCAGCAGTTTGAGAAGCCCCTCCTACAATGAGCAGTTCTTC. The V gene is TRBV28, the J gene TRBJ2-1; the D is unclear. CDR1 and CDR2 (germline): MDHEN, SYDVKM. The CDR3 is 15 residues long. The germline V and J ends were trimmed by 3 bases and 0 bases, with 9 bases remaining between them.

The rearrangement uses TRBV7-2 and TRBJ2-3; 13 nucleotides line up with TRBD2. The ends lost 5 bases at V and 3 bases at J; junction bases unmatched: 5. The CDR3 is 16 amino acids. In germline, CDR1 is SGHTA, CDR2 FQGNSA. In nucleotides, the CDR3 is TGTGCCAGCAGCCCAGGACTAGCGGGGGTTACAGATACGCAGTATTTT. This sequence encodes CASSPGLAGVTDTQYF.

CDR3 in DNA: TGCGCCAGCAGCCAAGAAGCGACACAGAACACTGAAGCTTTCTTT. Its translation: CASSQEATQNTEAFF. This chain connects TRBV4-1 to TRBJ1-1; D gene unclear. The CDR3 spans 15 residues. V lost 0 bases and J 1 base, leaving 9 bases between the germline ends. Germline CDR1 is MGHRA and CDR2 is YSYEKL.

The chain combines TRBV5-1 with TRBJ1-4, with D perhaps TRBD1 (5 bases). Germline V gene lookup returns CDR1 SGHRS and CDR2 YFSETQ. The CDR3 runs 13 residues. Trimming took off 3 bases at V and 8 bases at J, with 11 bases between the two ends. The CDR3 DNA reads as TGCGCCAGCAGCTCTGGGACCGGGGAAAAACTGTTTTTT. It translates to CASSSGTGEKLFF.

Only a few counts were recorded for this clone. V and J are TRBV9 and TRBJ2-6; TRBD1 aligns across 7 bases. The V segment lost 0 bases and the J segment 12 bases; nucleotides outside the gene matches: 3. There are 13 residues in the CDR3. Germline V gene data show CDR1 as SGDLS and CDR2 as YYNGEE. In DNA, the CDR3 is TGTGCCAGCAGCGTAGAGGGGGCTGGCGTCCTGACTTTC. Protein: CASSVEGAGVLTF.

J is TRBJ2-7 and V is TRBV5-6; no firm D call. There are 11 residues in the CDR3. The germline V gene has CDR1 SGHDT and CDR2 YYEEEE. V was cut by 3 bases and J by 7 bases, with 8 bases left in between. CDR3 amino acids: CASSSAGEQYF. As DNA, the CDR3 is TGTGCCAGCAGCTCGGCCGGGGAGCAGTACTTC.

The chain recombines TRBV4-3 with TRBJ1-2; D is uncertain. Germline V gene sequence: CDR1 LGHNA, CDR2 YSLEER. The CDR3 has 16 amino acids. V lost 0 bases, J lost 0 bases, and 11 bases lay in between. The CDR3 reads CASSQEIGVTNYGYTF. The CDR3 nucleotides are TGCGCCAGCAGCCAAGAGATCGGGGTAACTAACTATGGCTACACCTTC.

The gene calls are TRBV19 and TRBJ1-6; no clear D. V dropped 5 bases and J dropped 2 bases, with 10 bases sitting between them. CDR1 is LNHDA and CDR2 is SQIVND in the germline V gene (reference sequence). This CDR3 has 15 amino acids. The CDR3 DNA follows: TGTGCCAGTAGTGGTTGGGAGGCCTATAATTCACCCCTCCACTTT. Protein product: CASSGWEAYNSPLHF.

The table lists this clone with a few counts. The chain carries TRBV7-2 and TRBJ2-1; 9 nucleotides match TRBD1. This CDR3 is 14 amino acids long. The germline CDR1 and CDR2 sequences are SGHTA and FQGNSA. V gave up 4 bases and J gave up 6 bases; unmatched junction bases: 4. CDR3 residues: CASSSPGQGNEQFF. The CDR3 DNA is TGTGCCAGCAGCTCGCCGGGACAGGGCAATGAGCAGTTCTTC. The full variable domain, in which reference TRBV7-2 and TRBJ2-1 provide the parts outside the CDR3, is GAGVSQSPSNKVTEKGKDVELRCDPISGHTALYWYRQSLGQGLEFLIYFQGNSAPDKSGLPSDRFSAERTGGSVSTLTIQRTQQEDSAVYLCASSSPGQGNEQFFGPGTRLTVL.

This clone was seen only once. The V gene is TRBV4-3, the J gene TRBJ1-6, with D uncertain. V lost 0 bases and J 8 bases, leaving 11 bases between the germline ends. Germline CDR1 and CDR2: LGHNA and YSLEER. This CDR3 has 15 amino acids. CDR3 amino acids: CASSQELHADSPLHF. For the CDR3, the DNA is TGCGCCAGCAGCCAAGAACTCCACGCGGATTCACCCCTCCACTTT.

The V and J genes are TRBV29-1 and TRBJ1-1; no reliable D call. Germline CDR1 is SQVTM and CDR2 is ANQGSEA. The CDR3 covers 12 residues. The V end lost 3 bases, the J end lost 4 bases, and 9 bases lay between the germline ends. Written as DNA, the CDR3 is TGCAGCGTTGACCTCAGAAGCACTGAAGCTTTCTTT. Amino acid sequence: CSVDLRSTEAFF.